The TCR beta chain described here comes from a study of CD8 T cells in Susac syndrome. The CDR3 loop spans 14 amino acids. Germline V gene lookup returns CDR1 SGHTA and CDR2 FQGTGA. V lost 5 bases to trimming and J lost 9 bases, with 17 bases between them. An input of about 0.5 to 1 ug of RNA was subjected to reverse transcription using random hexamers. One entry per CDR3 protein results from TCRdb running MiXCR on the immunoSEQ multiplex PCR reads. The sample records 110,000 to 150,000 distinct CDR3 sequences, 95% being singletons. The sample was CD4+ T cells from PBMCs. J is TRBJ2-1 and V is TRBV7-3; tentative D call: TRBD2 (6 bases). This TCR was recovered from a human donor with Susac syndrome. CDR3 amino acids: CASSSGGRRAEQFF. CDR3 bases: TGTGCCAGCAGCAGCGGAGGGCGTCGCGCTGAGCAGTTCTTC.